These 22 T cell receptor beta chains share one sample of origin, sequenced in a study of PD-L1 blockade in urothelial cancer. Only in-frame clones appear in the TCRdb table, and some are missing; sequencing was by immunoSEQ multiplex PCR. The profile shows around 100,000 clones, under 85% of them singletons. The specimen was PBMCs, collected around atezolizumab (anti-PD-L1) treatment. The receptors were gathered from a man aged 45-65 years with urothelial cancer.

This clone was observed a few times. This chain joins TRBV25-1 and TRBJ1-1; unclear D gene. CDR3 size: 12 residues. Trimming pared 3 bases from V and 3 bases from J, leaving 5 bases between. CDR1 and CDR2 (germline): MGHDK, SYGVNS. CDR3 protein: CASSDRYTEAFF. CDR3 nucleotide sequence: TGTGCCAGCAGTGACAGGTACACTGAAGCTTTCTTT. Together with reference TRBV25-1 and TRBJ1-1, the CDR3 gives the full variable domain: EADIYQTPRYLVIGTGKKITLECSQTMGHDKMYWYQQDPGMELHLIHYSYGVNSTEKGDLSSESTVSRIRTEHFPLTLESARPSHTSQYLCASSDRYTEAFFGQGTRLTVV.

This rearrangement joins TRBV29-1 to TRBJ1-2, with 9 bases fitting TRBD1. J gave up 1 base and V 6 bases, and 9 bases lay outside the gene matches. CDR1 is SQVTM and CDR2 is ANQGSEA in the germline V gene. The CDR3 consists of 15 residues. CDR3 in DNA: TGCAGCGTGGGAGGACAGGGGTCATATAACTATGGCTACACCTTC. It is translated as CSVGGQGSYNYGYTF.

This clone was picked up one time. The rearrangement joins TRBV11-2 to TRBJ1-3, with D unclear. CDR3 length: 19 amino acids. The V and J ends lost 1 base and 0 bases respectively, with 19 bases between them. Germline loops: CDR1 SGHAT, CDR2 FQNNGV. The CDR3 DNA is TGTGCCAGCAGCTTAGGGGAGGACCGATCGACGAGCTCTGGAAACACCATATATTTT. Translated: CASSLGEDRSTSSGNTIYF.

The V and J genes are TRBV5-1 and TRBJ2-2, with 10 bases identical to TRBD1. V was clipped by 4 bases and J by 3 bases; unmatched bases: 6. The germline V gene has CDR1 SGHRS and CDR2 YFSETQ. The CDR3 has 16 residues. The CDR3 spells CASSGGQGRDTGELFF. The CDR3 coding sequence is TGCGCCAGCAGCGGGGGACAGGGGCGGGACACCGGGGAGCTGTTTTTT.

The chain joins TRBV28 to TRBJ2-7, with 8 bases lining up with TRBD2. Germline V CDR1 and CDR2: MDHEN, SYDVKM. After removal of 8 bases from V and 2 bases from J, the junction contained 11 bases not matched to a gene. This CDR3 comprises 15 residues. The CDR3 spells CASGTPTSAAYEQYF. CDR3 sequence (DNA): TGTGCCAGCGGCACGCCGACTAGCGCAGCCTACGAGCAGTACTTC.

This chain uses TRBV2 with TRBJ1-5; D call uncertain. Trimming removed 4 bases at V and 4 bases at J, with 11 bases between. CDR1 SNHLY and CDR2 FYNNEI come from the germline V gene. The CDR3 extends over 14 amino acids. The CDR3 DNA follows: TGTGCCAGCAGTGCAGACACCCCGAATCAGCCCCAGCATTTT. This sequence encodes CASSADTPNQPQHF.

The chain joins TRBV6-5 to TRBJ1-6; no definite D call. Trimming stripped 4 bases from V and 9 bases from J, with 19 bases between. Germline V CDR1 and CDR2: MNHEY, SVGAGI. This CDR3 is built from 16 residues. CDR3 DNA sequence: TGTGCCAGCAGTTTCTATTCCGAGACATTCGGTTCACCCCTCCACTTT. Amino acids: CASSFYSETFGSPLHF.

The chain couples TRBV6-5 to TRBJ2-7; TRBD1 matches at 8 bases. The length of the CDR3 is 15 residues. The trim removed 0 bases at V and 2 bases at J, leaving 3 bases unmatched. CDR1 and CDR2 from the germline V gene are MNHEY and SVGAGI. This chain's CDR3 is CASSYSWDRTYEQYF. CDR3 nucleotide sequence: TGTGCCAGCAGTTACTCGTGGGACAGGACCTACGAGCAGTACTTC.

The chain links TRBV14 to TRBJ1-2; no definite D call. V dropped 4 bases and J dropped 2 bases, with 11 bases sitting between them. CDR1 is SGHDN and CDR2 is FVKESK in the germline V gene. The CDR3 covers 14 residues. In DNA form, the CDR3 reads TGTGCCAGCAGCCCGTTTGTGGCCAACTATGGCTACACCTTC. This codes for CASSPFVANYGYTF. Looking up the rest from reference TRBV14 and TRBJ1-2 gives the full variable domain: EAGVTQFPSHSVIEKGQTVTLRCDPISGHDNLYWYRRVMGKEIKFLLHFVKESKQDESGMPNNRFLAERTGGTYSTLKVQPAELEDSGVYFCASSPFVANYGYTFGSGTRLTVV.

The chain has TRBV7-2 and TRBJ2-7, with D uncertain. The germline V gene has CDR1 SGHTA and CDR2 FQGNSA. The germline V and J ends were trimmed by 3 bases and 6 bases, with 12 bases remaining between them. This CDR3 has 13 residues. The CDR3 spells CASSFSSVGEQYF. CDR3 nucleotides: TGTGCCAGCAGCTTTTCGTCGGTCGGCGAGCAGTACTTC. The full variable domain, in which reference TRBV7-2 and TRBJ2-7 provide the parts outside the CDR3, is GAGVSQSPSNKVTEKGKDVELRCDPISGHTALYWYRQSLGQGLEFLIYFQGNSAPDKSGLPSDRFSAERTGGSVSTLTIQRTQQEDSAVYLCASSFSSVGEQYFGPGTRLTVT.

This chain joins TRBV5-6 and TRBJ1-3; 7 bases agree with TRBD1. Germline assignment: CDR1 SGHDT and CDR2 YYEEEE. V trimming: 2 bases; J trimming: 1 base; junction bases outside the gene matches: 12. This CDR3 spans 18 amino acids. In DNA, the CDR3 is TGTGCCAGCAGCTTTCGTTCCGGGACAGACGGGTCTGGAAACACCATATATTTT. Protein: CASSFRSGTDGSGNTIYF.

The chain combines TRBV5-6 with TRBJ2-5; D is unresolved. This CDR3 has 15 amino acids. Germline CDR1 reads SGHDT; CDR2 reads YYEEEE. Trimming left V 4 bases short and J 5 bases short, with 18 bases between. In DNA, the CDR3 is TGTGCCAGCAGCCAGTTCGCCCGTGGGCAGGAGACCCAGTACTTC. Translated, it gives CASSQFARGQETQYF.

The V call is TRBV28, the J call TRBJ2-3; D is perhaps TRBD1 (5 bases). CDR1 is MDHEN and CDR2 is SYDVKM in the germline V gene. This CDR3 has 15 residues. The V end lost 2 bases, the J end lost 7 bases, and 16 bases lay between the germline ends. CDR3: CASSLVVGPENTQYF. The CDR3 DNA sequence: TGTGCCAGCAGTTTAGTGGTGGGGCCGGAAAATACGCAGTATTTT.

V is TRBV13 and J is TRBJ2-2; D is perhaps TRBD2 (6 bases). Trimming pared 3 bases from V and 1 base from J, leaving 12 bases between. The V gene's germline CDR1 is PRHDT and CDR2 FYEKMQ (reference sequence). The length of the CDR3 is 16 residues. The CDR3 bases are TGTGCCAGCAGCTTCGGGGGTAGCGGGAACACCGGGGAGCTGTTTTTT. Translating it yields CASSFGGSGNTGELFF.

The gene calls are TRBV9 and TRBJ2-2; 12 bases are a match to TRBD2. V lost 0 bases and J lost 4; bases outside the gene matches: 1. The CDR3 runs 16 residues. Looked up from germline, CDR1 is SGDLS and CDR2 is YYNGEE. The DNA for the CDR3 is TGTGCCAGCAGCGTAGCGGGACTAGCGGGCACCGGGGAGCTGTTTTTT. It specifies CASSVAGLAGTGELFF.

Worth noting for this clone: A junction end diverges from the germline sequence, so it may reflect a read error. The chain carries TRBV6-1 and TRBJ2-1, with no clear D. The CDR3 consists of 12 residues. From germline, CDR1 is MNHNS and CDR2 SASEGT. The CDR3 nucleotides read TGTGCCAGCAGTGAAGAGTGGGCGCACCCGCTCTTC. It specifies CASSEEWAHPLF.

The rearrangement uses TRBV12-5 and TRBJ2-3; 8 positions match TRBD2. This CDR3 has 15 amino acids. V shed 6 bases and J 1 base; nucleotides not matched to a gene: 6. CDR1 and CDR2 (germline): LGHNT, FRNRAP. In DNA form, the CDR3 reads TGTGCTAGTGGCCCGAGCGGGAGTGGCACAGATACGCAGTATTTT. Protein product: CASGPSGSGTDTQYF.

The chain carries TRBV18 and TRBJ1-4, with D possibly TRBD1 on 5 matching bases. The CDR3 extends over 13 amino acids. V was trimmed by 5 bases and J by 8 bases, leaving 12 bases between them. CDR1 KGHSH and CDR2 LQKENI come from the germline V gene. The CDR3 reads CASSEQAREKLFF. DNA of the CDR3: TGTGCCAGCTCAGAACAGGCGCGAGAAAAACTGTTTTTT.

For the CDR3, the DNA is TGCGCCAGCAGCTTGGTCGGGAGGGACACCGGGGAGCTGTTTTTT. Its protein product is CASSLVGRDTGELFF. The chain carries TRBV5-1 and TRBJ2-2; 8 nucleotides agree with TRBD2. Germline V CDR1 and CDR2: SGHRS, YFSETQ. This CDR3 is built from 15 residues. Trimming took 0 bases from V and 3 from J; bases not matched to a gene: 1.

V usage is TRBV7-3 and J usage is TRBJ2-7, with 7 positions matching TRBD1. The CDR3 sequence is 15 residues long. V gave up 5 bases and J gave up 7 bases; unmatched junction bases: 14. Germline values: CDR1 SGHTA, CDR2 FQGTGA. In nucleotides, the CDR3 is TGTGCCAGCAGCCTACAGGGGTCCCGATTAAGTGAGCAGTACTTC. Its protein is CASSLQGSRLSEQYF.

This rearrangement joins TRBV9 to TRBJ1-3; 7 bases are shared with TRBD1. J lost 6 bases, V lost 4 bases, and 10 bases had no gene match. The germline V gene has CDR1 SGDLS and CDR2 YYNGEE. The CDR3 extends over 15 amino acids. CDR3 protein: CASSTVGGQTNTIYF. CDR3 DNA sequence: TGTGCCAGCAGCACTGTGGGGGGACAGACAAACACCATATATTTT. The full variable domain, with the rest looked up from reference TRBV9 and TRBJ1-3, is DSGVTQTPKHLITATGQRVTLRCSPRSGDLSVYWYQQSLDQGLQFLIQYYNGEERAKGNILERFSAQQFPDLHSELNLSSLELGDSALYFCASSTVGGQTNTIYFGEGSWLTVV.

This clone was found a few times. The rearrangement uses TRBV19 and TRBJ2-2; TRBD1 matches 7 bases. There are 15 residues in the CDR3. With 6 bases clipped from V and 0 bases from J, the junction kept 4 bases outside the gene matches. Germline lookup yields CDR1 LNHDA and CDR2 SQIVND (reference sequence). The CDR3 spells CASRRTGTNTGELFF. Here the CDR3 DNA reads TGTGCCAGTAGAAGGACAGGAACGAACACCGGGGAGCTGTTTTTT.